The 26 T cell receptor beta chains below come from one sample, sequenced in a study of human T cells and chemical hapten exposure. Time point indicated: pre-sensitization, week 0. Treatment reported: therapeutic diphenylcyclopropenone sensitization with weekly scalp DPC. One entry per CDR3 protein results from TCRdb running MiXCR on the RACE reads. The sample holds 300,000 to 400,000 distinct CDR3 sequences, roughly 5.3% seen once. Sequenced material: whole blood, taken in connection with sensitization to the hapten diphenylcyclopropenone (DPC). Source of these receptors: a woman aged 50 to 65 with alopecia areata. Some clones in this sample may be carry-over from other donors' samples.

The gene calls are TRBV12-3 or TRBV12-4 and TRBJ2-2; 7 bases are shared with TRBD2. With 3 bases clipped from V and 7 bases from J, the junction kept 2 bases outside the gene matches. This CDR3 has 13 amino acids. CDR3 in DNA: TGTGCCAGCAGTTTCCGGGAGGACGGGGAGCTGTTTTTT. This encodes CASSFREDGELFF.

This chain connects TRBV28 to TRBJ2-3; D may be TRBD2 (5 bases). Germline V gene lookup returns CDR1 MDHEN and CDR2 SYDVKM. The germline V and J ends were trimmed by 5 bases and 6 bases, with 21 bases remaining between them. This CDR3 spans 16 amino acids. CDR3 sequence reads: CASSTPSAPGGDTQYF. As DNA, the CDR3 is TGTGCCAGCAGTACTCCCTCGGCCCCCGGCGGGGATACGCAGTATTTT.

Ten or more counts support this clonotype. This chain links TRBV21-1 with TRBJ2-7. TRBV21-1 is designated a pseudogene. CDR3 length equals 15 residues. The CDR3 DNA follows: TGTGCCAGCAAGGAAAAAATGAGGACCTACTACGAGCAGTACTTC. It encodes CASKEKMRTYYEQYF.

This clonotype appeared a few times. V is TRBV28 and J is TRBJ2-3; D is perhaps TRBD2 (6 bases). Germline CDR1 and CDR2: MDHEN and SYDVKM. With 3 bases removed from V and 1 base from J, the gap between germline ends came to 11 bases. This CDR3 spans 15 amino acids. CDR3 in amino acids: CASSFQASGTDTQYF. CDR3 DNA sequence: TGTGCCAGCAGTTTTCAGGCTAGCGGCACAGATACGCAGTATTTT.

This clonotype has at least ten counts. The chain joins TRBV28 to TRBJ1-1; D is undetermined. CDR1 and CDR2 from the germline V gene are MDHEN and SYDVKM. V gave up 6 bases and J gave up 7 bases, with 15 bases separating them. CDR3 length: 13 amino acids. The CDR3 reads CASSATSTVEAFF. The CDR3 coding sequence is TGTGCCAGCAGCGCCACTTCGACCGTTGAAGCTTTCTTT.

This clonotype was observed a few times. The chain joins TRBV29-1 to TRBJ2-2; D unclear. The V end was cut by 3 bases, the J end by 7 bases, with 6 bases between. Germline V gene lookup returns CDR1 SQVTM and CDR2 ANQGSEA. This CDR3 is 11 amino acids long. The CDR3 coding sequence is TGCAGCGTTGACTCGAACGGGGAGCTGTTTTTT. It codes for CSVDSNGELFF.

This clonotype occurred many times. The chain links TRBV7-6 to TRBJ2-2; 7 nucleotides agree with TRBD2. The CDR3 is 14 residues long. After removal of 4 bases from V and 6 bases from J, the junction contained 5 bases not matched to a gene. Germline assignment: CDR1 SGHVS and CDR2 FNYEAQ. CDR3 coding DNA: TGTGCCAGCAGCTCAGCGGGACTGGCCGGGGAGCTGTTTTTT. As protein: CASSSAGLAGELFF.

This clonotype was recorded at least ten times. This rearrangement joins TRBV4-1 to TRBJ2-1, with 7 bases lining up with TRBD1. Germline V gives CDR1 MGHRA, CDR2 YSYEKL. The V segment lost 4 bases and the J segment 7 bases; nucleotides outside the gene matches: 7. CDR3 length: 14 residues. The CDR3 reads CASSPPNRGNEQFF. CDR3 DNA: TGCGCCAGCAGCCCCCCAAACAGGGGAAATGAGCAGTTCTTC.

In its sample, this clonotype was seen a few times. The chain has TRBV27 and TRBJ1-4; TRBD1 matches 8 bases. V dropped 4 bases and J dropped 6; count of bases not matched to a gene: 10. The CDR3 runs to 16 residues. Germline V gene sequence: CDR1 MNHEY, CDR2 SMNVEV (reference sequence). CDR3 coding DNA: TGTGCCAGCAGTTCTCTCAGGGGGCTCAGTGATGAAAAACTGTTTTTT. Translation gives CASSSLRGLSDEKLFF.

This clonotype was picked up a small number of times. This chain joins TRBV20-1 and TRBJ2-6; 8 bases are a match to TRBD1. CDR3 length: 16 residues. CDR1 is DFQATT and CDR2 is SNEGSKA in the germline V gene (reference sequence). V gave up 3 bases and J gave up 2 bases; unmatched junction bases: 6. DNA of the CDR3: TGCAGTGCTAGGGGCAGGGGGCAACCTGGGGCCAACGTCCTGACTTTC. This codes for CSARGRGQPGANVLTF.

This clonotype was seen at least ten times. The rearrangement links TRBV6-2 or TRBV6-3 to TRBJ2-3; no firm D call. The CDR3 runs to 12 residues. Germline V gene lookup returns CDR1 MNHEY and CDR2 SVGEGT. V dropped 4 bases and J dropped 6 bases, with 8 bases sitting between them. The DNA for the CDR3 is TGTGCCAGCAGTTTCGGAGTCGATACGCAGTATTTT. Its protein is CASSFGVDTQYF.

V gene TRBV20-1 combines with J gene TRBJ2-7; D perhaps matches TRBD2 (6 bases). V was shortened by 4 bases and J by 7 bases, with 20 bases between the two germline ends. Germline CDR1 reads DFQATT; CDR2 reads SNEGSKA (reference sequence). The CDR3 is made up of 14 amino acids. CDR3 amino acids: CSATLSAGSGEQYF. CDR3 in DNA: TGCAGTGCTACCCTCTCGGCGGGATCGGGAGAGCAGTACTTC.

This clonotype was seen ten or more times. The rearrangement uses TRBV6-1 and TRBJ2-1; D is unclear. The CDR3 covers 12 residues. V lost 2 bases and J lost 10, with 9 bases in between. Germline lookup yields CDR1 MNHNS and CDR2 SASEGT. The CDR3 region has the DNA TGTGCCAGCAGTGAAATAGAATACGAGCAGTTCTTC. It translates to CASSEIEYEQFF.

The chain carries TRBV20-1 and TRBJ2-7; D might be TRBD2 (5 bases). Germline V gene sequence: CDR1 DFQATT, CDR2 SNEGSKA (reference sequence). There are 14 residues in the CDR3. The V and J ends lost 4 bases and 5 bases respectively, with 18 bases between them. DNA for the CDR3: TGCAGTGCTACCCAGTGGAGCGGAGGCGACGAGCAGTACTTC. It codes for CSATQWSGGDEQYF.

This chain's CDR3 is CSARGATQVETQYF. The CDR3, as DNA: TGCAGTGCTAGGGGAGCCACTCAGGTGGAGACCCAGTACTTC. V is TRBV20-1 and J is TRBJ2-5; TRBD2 might be the D (5 bases). Germline CDR1 is DFQATT and CDR2 is SNEGSKA (reference sequence). V lost 3 bases, J lost 5 bases, and 16 bases lay in between. The CDR3 totals 14 residues.

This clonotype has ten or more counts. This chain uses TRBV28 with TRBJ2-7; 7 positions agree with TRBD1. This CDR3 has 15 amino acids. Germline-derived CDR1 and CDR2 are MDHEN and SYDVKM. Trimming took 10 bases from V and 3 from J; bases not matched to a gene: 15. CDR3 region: CAISPTGTAYYEQYF. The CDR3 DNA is TGTGCCATCTCCCCGACCGGGACAGCCTACTACGAGCAGTACTTC.

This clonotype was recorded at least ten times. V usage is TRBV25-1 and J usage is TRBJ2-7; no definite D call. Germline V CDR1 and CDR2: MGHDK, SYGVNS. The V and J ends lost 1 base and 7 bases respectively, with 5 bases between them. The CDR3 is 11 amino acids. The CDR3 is CASSESAEQYF. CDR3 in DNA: TGTGCCAGCAGTGAATCTGCGGAGCAGTACTTC.

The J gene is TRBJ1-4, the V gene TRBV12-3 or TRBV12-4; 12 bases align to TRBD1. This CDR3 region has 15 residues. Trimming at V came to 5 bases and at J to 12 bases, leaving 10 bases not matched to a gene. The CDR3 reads CASSSRGTGGGELFF. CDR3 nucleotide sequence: TGTGCCAGCAGTAGCAGAGGGACAGGGGGCGGGGAACTGTTTTTT.

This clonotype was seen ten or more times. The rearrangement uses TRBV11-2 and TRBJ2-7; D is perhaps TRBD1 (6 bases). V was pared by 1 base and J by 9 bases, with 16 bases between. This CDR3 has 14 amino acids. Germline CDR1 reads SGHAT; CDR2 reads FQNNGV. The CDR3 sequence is CASSLVSSGVGQYF. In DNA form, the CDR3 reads TGTGCCAGCAGCTTAGTCTCGTCAGGGGTGGGGCAGTACTTC.

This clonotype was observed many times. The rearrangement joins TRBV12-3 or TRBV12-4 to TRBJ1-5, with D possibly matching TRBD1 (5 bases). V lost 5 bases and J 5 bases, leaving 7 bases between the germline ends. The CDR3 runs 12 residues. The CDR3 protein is CASSPGYQPQHF. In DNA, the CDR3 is TGTGCCAGCAGTCCAGGGTATCAGCCCCAGCATTTT.

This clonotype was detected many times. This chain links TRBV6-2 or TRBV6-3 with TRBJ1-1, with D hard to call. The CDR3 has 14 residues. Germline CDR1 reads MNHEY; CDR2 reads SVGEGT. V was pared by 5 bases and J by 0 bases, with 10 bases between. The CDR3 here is CASSSHSMNTEAFF. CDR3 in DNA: TGTGCCAGCAGTAGCCACTCAATGAACACTGAAGCTTTCTTT.

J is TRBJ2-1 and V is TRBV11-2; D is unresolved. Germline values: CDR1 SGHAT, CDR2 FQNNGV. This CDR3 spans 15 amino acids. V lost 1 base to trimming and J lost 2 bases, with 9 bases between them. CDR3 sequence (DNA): TGTGCCAGCAGCTTAGTATTGGCAGCCTACAATGAGCAGTTCTTC. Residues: CASSLVLAAYNEQFF.

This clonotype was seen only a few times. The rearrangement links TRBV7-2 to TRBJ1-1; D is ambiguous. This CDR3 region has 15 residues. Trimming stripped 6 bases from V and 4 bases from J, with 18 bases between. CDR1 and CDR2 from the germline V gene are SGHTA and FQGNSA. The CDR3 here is CASRPLVRTFTEAFF. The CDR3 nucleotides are TGTGCCAGCAGACCGCTGGTACGGACTTTCACTGAAGCTTTCTTT.

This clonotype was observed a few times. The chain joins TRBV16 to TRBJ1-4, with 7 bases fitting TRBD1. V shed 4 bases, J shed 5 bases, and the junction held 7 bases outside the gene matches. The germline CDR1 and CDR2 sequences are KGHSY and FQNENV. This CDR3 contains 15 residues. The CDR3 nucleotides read TGTGCCAGCAGCCCCGGGAGACAGGGAAATGAAAAACTGTTTTTT. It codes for CASSPGRQGNEKLFF.

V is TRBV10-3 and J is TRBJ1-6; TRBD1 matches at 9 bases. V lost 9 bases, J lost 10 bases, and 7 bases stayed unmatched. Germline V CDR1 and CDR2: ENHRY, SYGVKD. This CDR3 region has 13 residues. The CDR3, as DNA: TGTGCCATTAGGACAGGGGAAAGGTCACCCCTCCACTTT. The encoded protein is CAIRTGERSPLHF.

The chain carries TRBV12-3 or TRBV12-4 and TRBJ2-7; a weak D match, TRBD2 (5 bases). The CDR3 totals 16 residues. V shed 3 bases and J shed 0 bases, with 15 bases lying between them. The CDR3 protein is CASSFPPSGSSYEQYF. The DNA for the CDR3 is TGTGCCAGCAGTTTCCCTCCGTCTGGGAGCTCCTACGAGCAGTACTTC.